This T cell receptor beta chain comes out of a study of shared clonotypes between healthy human individuals. Regarding the study as a whole: Among non-shared clonotypes, generation probabilities were lower than among those shared by all four donors. Having only a few donors restricted how much genetic and exposure-history diversity was captured.

Sorted subsets were amplified in replicate PCRs using approximately 200 ng DNA, approximately 30,000 T cell genomes. Authors' analysis steps: Filtering differed since immunoSEQ provided only junctions, with no quality scores. This table comes from immunoSEQ multiplex PCR, and its TCRdb copy is limited to in-frame clones, with some not included. D and trimming were read from the DNA, whereas the V and J calls and clone size are those reported in that table. Here the sample spans some 1,100,000 clones, around 78% being singletons. Points on this clone: Its specificity is unknown.

The CDR3 loop spans 15 amino acids. Trimming stripped 6 bases from V and 1 base from J, with 13 bases between. In germline, CDR1 is SNHLY, CDR2 FYNNEI. This clonotype was obtained from a man between 18 and 29 years old in good health. Some clones in this sample may be carry-over from other donors' samples. V gene TRBV2 combines with J gene TRBJ1-5; D remains ambiguous. Sequenced material: memory CD4+ T cells from PBMCs. Subset meaning: CD45RA-negative fraction. The CDR3 sequence is CASRGGDKSNQPQHF. CDR3 sequence (DNA): TGTGCCAGCAGGGGAGGAGACAAAAGCAATCAGCCCCAGCATTTT.